Following are 22 T cell receptor beta chains from one sample sequenced in a study of cytomegalovirus exposure and HLA in healthy donors. Researchers ran the PCR with 60 Vbeta and 13 Jbeta primers. Clones were sequenced by immunoSEQ multiplex PCR, and TCRdb holds only the in-frame ones, with some missing. This repertoire shows roughly 190,000 clones, around 85% found once; its top ten account for 3.8%. The sample comprised PBMCs. The receptors come from a man in his forties or fifties in good health and CMV-seronegative.

This clone was found once. The chain joins TRBV19 to TRBJ2-7; a weak D match, TRBD1 (7 bases). The CDR3 is 14 residues long. V was trimmed by 3 bases and J by 2 bases, leaving 11 bases between them. CDR1 and CDR2 (germline): LNHDA, SQIVND (reference sequence). The CDR3 protein is CASSIQGGPYEQYF. The CDR3 DNA sequence: TGTGCCAGTAGTATCCAGGGGGGACCCTACGAGCAGTACTTC. Complete variable domain (other parts from reference TRBV19 and TRBJ2-7): DGGITQSPKYLFRKEGQNVTLSCEQNLNHDAMYWYRQDPGQGLRLIYYSQIVNDFQKGDIAEGYSVSREKKESFPLTVTSAQKNPTAFYLCASSIQGGPYEQYFGPGTRLTVT.

The CDR3 coding sequence is TGTGCCAGCAGCTTAAGGGCCACGGGGGTCGACGAGCAGTACTTC. Its translation is CASSLRATGVDEQYF. This chain joins TRBV7-6 and TRBJ2-7; tentatively, D is TRBD2 (6 bases). The germline V and J ends were trimmed by 2 bases and 5 bases, with 16 bases remaining between them. The CDR3 consists of 15 residues. Germline V gene sequence: CDR1 SGHVS, CDR2 FNYEAQ.

As concerns this clone: One end of the junction does not line up with germline, which may come from a read error. The CDR3 loop is CASSLQGEPSYNGQFF. Written as DNA, the CDR3 is TGTGCCAGCAGTCTTCAGGGGGAACCCTCCTACAATGGGCAGTTCTTC. The chain employs TRBV2 and TRBJ2-1, with TRBD1 matching 7 bases. The V gene's germline CDR1 is SNHLY and CDR2 FYNNEI. The CDR3 has 16 amino acids.

The V and J genes are TRBV2 and TRBJ1-2, with 7 bases that match TRBD1. CDR1 SNHLY and CDR2 FYNNEI come from the germline V gene. V was clipped by 4 bases and J by 4 bases; unmatched bases: 12. The CDR3 contains 16 residues. The CDR3 DNA follows: TGTGCCAGCAGTGGGGGCCCGGGACAGAGATTCTATGGCTACACCTTC. Its translation is CASSGGPGQRFYGYTF.

The rearrangement links TRBV4-1 to TRBJ2-7; 12 bases agree with TRBD2. V trimming: 1 base; J trimming: 7 bases; junction bases outside the gene matches: 8. This CDR3 has 16 amino acids. Per germline, CDR1 MGHRA and CDR2 YSYEKL. The CDR3 region is CASSQVFPTSGGEQYF. Here the CDR3 DNA reads TGCGCCAGCAGCCAAGTGTTCCCGACTAGCGGGGGTGAGCAGTACTTC.

J is TRBJ2-7 and V is TRBV5-1; TRBD1 is a possible D gene (5 bases). Trimming removed 1 base from V and 5 bases from J, with 16 bases in between. The CDR3 is made up of 15 amino acids. The germline V gene has CDR1 SGHRS and CDR2 YFSETQ. CDR3 DNA: TGCGCCAGCAGCTTGAACAGGTTCGAGAAGGACGAGCAGTACTTC. Its translation: CASSLNRFEKDEQYF.

The rearrangement uses TRBV12-5 and TRBJ1-4; 7 bases line up with TRBD1. Germline V CDR1 and CDR2: LGHNT, FRNRAP. V was clipped by 7 bases and J by 8 bases; unmatched bases: 19. The CDR3 runs to 17 residues. The CDR3 nucleotides are TGTGCTAGTGCCGACCAGGGGGTAATTACTCCCCTCGAAAAACTGTTTTTT. Encoded protein: CASADQGVITPLEKLFF.

V and J are TRBV7-6 and TRBJ2-1; D not certain. Trimming cost V 2 bases and J 4 bases, with 6 bases left between them. Germline V gene data show CDR1 as SGHVS and CDR2 as FNYEAQ. This CDR3 is built from 13 residues. CDR3 region: CASSLKQYNEQFF. The CDR3 DNA follows: TGTGCCAGCAGCTTAAAACAGTACAATGAGCAGTTCTTC.

The chain employs TRBV2 and TRBJ1-2; D may be TRBD1 (6 bases). CDR3 length equals 12 residues. The germline V and J ends were trimmed by 4 bases and 7 bases, with 10 bases remaining between them. Germline-derived CDR1 and CDR2 are SNHLY and FYNNEI. Here the CDR3 DNA reads TGTGCCAGCAGTGGCTCAGGGGCTGGCTACACCTTC. Translating it yields CASSGSGAGYTF.

The chain is built from TRBV13 and TRBJ2-7; D might be TRBD1 (6 bases). Germline V gene data show CDR1 as PRHDT and CDR2 as FYEKMQ (reference sequence). Deletions cut 3 bases from V and 5 bases from J, with 14 bases between. The CDR3 is made up of 14 amino acids. Here the CDR3 DNA reads TGTGCCAGCAGCTTCCGCCGCGGACAGAACGAGCAGTACTTC. The encoded protein is CASSFRRGQNEQYF.

The V call is TRBV7-9, the J call TRBJ2-3; a possible D gene is TRBD2 (6 bases). The CDR3 length is 13 residues. V lost 2 bases and J 4 bases, leaving 7 bases between the germline ends. Germline CDR1 and CDR2: SEHNR and FQNEAQ (reference sequence). CDR3 residues: CASSLWEADTQYF. In DNA form, the CDR3 reads TGTGCCAGCAGCTTATGGGAGGCAGATACGCAGTATTTT. The full variable domain, rest sourced from reference TRBV7-9 and TRBJ2-3, is DTGVSQNPRHKITKRGQNVTFRCDPISEHNRLYWYRQTLGQGPEFLTYFQNEAQLEKSRLLSDRFSAERPKGSFSTLEIQRTEQGDSAMYLCASSLWEADTQYFGPGTRLTVL.

Only one count was recorded for this clone. The chain is built from TRBV7-6 and TRBJ2-7; 12 nucleotides line up with TRBD2. V was pared by 1 base and J by 5 bases, with 6 bases of the junction left unmatched. CDR3 size: 16 residues. Germline loops: CDR1 SGHVS, CDR2 FNYEAQ. The CDR3 sequence: CASSLGPWTSGDEQYF. CDR3 sequence (DNA): TGTGCCAGCAGCTTAGGACCGTGGACTAGCGGGGACGAGCAGTACTTC.

This rearrangement joins TRBV9 to TRBJ2-3; possible D gene TRBD2, 7 bases. The CDR3 loop spans 15 amino acids. Trimming pared 1 base from V and 4 bases from J, leaving 13 bases between. Germline assignment: CDR1 SGDLS and CDR2 YYNGEE. The chain's CDR3 is CASSVLAGAADTQYF. CDR3 coding DNA: TGTGCCAGCAGCGTATTGGCGGGGGCTGCAGATACGCAGTATTTT.

The CDR3 DNA reads as TGTGCCAGCAGTGAAAGCCTTGCCCCCACCGGGGAGCTGTTTTTT. This translates into CASSESLAPTGELFF. This rearrangement joins TRBV2 to TRBJ2-2; D ambiguous. CDR3 length: 15 residues. Germline V lookup: CDR1 SNHLY, CDR2 FYNNEI. V lost 2 bases and J lost 4, with 11 bases in between. The full variable domain, its missing parts supplied by reference TRBV2 and TRBJ2-2, is EPEVTQTPSHQVTQMGQEVILRCVPISNHLYFYWYRQILGQKVEFLVSFYNNEISEKSEIFDDQFSVERPDGSNFTLKIRSTKLEDSAMYFCASSESLAPTGELFFGEGSRLTVL.

V gene TRBV9 combines with J gene TRBJ2-3; a possible D gene is TRBD2 (6 bases). V lost 3 bases and J lost 1, with 12 bases in between. Per germline, CDR1 SGDLS and CDR2 YYNGEE. This CDR3 contains 15 residues. CDR3 sequence: CASSGGGLGTDTQYF. CDR3 nucleotides: TGTGCCAGCAGCGGCGGAGGGTTGGGCACAGATACGCAGTATTTT.

The chain couples TRBV19 to TRBJ1-5, with D unclear. Between the trimmed V and J ends, which lost 5 bases and 0 bases, there was a span of 8 bases. Germline V gives CDR1 LNHDA, CDR2 SQIVND (reference sequence). This CDR3 is built from 14 residues. CDR3: CASSQKYSNQPQHF. The CDR3 nucleotides read TGTGCCAGTAGTCAGAAATATAGCAATCAGCCCCAGCATTTT.

The chain joins TRBV10-3 to TRBJ2-5; 10 bases fit TRBD2. Germline-derived CDR1 and CDR2 are ENHRY and SYGVKD. V gave up 3 bases and J gave up 5 bases; unmatched junction bases: 3. The CDR3 covers 14 residues. DNA of the CDR3: TGTGCCATCAGTGAAGCGGGGGGGCTGGAGACCCAGTACTTC. Translation: CAISEAGGLETQYF.

The chain uses TRBV2 and TRBJ1-2; possibly TRBD1 for D (6 bases). CDR1 and CDR2 (germline): SNHLY, FYNNEI. The CDR3 runs to 13 residues. The V end lost 6 bases, the J end lost 7 bases, and 15 bases lay between the germline ends. CDR3 loop: CASREDSRGGYTF. For the CDR3, the DNA is TGTGCCAGCAGAGAGGACTCCAGGGGTGGCTACACCTTC.

Here the CDR3 DNA reads TGTGCCAGCAGCCAACGAGGTGATAATTCACCCCTCCACTTT. It translates to CASSQRGDNSPLHF. This chain joins TRBV14 and TRBJ1-6; D is ambiguous. Germline CDR1 reads SGHDN; CDR2 reads FVKESK. There are 14 residues in the CDR3. Trimming stripped 2 bases from V and 5 bases from J, with 7 bases between.

This clone was recorded only once. V gene TRBV7-2 combines with J gene TRBJ1-1; 8 bases are shared with TRBD1. Unmatched junction bases numbered 6, after V lost 8 bases and J lost 7 bases. The CDR3 runs 12 residues. CDR1 and CDR2 from the germline V gene are SGHTA and FQGNSA. The CDR3 reads CASGRGRNEAFF. The CDR3 region has the DNA TGTGCCAGCGGCAGGGGGCGAAATGAAGCTTTCTTT.

In regard to this clone: An end of the junction differs from the germline gene, which may be a read error. The chain links TRBV7-9 to TRBJ2-5; D unclear. Germline CDR1 and CDR2: SEHNR and FQNEAQ (reference sequence). This CDR3 is built from 15 residues. The CDR3 DNA follows: TGTTCCAGCAGCTTGAACTACGGTCTTTCGGAGACCCAGTACTTC. This gives the protein CSSSLNYGLSETQYF.

This rearrangement joins TRBV7-2 to TRBJ2-7, with unresolved D. The CDR3 covers 15 residues. Germline V gene lookup returns CDR1 SGHTA and CDR2 FQGNSA. V lost 1 base and J 0 bases, leaving 10 bases between the germline ends. The CDR3 here is CASSLGFPSSYEQYF. The CDR3 nucleotides are TGTGCCAGCAGCTTAGGTTTTCCGAGCTCCTACGAGCAGTACTTC.